This entry describes one TCR beta chain. What it recognizes is unknown. Reverse transcribing all isolated RNA meant expressed TCRB transcripts were sequenced. This table comes from immunoSEQ multiplex PCR, and its TCRdb copy is limited to in-frame clones, with some not included. The sample holds around 70,000 clones, almost 50% seen once. These data originate in a study of beta chain features in type 1 diabetes. Study-wide results and limits: When Type 1 diabetes patients were examined, their TCRB CDR3s proved moderately but significantly shorter in all four CD4+ subsets.

Material for sequencing was central memory CD4+ T cells from blood. The TCR sequence derives from a man aged 25-45 years with type 1 diabetes.

The CDR3 nucleotides are TGTGCCAGCAGTGAATACTTTGGGACAGGGGCCAGCGAGCAGTACTTC. Translated: CASSEYFGTGASEQYF. The chain recombines TRBV25-1 with TRBJ2-7; 10 nucleotides align to TRBD1. The CDR3 totals 16 residues. Germline CDR1 is MGHDK and CDR2 is SYGVNS. After removal of 0 bases from V and 6 bases from J, the junction contained 8 bases not matched to a gene.